This TCR beta chain came from a study of T-cell memory formation after mild COVID-19. Study in general: For the most part, TCR clusters were specific to one donor. Points from the study as a whole: Later expanders leaned CD4+, whereas day 15 to 85 contracting clones were balanced CD4/CD8. CD4+ clones that contracted lay mainly in CM and EM; CD8+ ones lay in EMRA.

Libraries for TCRalpha and TCRbeta carried sample barcodes and unique molecular identifiers via 5'RACE. TCRdb re-called the 5' RACE reads through MiXCR, storing one row per CDR3 protein. The sample carries 250,000 to 300,000 distinct CDR3 sequences, around 15% recorded once. In regard to this clonotype: Its antigen remains unknown.

Germline V gives CDR1 MNHEY, CDR2 SVGEGT. Unmatched junction bases numbered 10, after V lost 6 bases and J lost 8 bases. CDR3 length equals 15 residues. The V and J genes are TRBV6-2 or TRBV6-3 and TRBJ2-1, with 10 nucleotides matching TRBD1. The sequencing sample was made of PBMCs or a T cell subset sorted from them (not recorded which). This TCR was sampled from a young man who had mild COVID-19 (a few samples of this study predate the infection). Cell type and time point are not known. The CDR3 region is CASSSGQGGSDEQFF. DNA of the CDR3: TGTGCCAGCAGCTCCGGACAGGGGGGTTCGGATGAGCAGTTCTTC.